These 9 T cell receptor beta chains came from one sample sequenced in a study of somatic mutations in cytotoxic T cells in rheumatoid arthritis. Method: immunoSEQ multiplex PCR; TCRdb's copy keeps in-frame clones and lacks some. The sample lists 2,000 to 2,500 clones, around four fifths seen once, with more than 35% in the top ten. Sequencing was carried out using CD8+ T cells sorted from blood. The receptors derive from an adult with rheumatoid arthritis.

V is TRBV11-2 and J is TRBJ2-3; D gene ambiguous. Trimming shortened V by 5 bases and J by 10 bases, and 13 bases separated the two germline ends. Germline V gives CDR1 SGHAT, CDR2 FQNNGV. The CDR3 is 12 amino acids. Written as DNA, the CDR3 is TGTGCCAGCAGCCGCCTCAGTTTTTCGCAGTATTTT. Translated, it gives CASSRLSFSQYF.

The genes are TRBV7-9 and TRBJ1-2; D not resolved. CDR3 length: 12 amino acids. V was pared by 5 bases and J by 4 bases, with 8 bases between. From germline, CDR1 is SEHNR and CDR2 FQNEAQ (reference sequence). The CDR3 region has the DNA TGTGCCAGCAGCAAAGGGAGCTATGGCTACACCTTC. This encodes CASSKGSYGYTF.

The J gene is TRBJ2-2, the V gene TRBV4-3, with 8 bases that match TRBD2. The CDR3 is made up of 17 amino acids. CDR1 is LGHNA, CDR2 YSLEER, per germline. V was clipped by 3 bases and J by 3 bases; unmatched bases: 9. The CDR3 is CASSHTPGGADTGELFF. CDR3 DNA: TGCGCCAGCAGCCACACCCCGGGGGGGGCGGACACCGGGGAGCTGTTTTTT.

The chain combines TRBV7-2 with TRBJ1-1; D uncertain. The germline CDR1 and CDR2 sequences are SGHTA and FQGNSA. The CDR3 is 12 residues long. Trimming removed 8 bases from V and 2 bases from J, with 9 bases in between. CDR3 sequence reads: CASGYLNTEAFF. The DNA of the CDR3 is TGTGCCAGCGGGTACCTCAACACTGAAGCTTTCTTT.

This chain joins TRBV7-9 and TRBJ2-1, with 16 bases lining up with TRBD2. V lost 4 bases, J lost 9 bases, and 6 bases stayed unmatched. CDR3 length: 16 amino acids. Germline V gives CDR1 SEHNR, CDR2 FQNEAQ (reference sequence). The CDR3 loop reads CASSSGLAGGRSEQFF. The CDR3 DNA follows: TGTGCCAGCAGCTCGGGACTAGCGGGGGGGCGGAGTGAGCAGTTCTTC.

This clone was found once. The CDR3 is CASSEASGFTGELFF. The CDR3 DNA reads as TGTGCCAGCAGTGAAGCCTCAGGGTTTACCGGGGAGCTGTTTTTT. V is TRBV6-1 and J is TRBJ2-2, with a weak D call TRBD1 (5 bases). The CDR3 runs to 15 residues. Germline V gene data show CDR1 as MNHNS and CDR2 as SASEGT. V shed 0 bases and J shed 5 bases, with 10 bases lying between them.

The chain links TRBV27 to TRBJ2-6; D not certain. Germline lookup yields CDR1 MNHEY and CDR2 SMNVEV (reference sequence). V was trimmed by 4 bases and J by 0 bases, leaving 13 bases between them. The CDR3 has 17 amino acids. The CDR3 DNA is TGTGCCAGCAGTTCCCCCCGGTCCAACTCTGGGGCCAACGTCCTGACTTTC. Protein product: CASSSPRSNSGANVLTF.

J is TRBJ1-5 and V is TRBV27; possible D gene TRBD1, 6 bases. Germline CDR1 is MNHEY and CDR2 is SMNVEV (reference sequence). This CDR3 has 15 amino acids. Trimming shortened V by 5 bases and J by 6 bases, and 17 bases separated the two germline ends. CDR3 bases: TGTGCCAGCAGTCCAGACCGGACAGATGGTCAGCCCCAGCATTTT. This encodes CASSPDRTDGQPQHF.

This clone was counted once. The chain links TRBV4-2 to TRBJ2-1, with 10 positions matching TRBD2. Germline loops: CDR1 LGHNA, CDR2 YNFKEQ. V lost 1 base and J lost 7; bases outside the gene matches: 7. CDR3 length: 16 amino acids. The CDR3 here is CASSQGPSGGGNEQFF. The DNA for the CDR3 is TGTGCCAGCAGCCAAGGGCCTAGCGGGGGCGGGAATGAGCAGTTCTTC.